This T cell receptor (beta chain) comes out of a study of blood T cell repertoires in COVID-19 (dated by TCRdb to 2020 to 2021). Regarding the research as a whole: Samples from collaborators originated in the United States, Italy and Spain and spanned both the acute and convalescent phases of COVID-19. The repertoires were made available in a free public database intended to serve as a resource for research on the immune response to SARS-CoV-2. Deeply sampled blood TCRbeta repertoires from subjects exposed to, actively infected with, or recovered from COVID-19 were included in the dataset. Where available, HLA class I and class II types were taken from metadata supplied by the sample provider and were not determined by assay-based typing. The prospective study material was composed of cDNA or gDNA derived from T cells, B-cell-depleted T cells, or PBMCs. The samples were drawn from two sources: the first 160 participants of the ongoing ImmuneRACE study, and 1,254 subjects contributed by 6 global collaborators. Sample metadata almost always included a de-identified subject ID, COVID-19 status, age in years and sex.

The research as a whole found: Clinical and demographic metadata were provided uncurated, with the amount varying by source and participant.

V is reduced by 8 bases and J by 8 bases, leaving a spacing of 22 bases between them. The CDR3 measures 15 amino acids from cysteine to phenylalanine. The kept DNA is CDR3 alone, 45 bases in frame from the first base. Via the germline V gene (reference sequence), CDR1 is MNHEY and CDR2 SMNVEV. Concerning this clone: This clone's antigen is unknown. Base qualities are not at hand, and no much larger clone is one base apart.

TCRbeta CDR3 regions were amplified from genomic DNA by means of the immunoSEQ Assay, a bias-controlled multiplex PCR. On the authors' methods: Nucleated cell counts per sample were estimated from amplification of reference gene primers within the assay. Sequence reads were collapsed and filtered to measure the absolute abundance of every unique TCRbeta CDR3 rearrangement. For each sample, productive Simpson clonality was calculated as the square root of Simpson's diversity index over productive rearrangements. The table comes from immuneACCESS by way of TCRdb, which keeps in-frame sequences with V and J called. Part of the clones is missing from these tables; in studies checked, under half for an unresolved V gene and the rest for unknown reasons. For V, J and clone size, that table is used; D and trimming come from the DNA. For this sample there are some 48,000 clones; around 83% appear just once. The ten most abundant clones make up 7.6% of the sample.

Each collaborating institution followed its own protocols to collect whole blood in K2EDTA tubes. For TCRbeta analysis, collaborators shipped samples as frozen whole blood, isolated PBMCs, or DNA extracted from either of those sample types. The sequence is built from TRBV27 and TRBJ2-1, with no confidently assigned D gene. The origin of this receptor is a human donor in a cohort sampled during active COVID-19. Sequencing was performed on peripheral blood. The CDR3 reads CASRGRVAASYEQFF. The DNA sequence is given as TGTGCCAGCCGTGGTCGGGTGGCTGCTTCCTATGAGCAGTTCTTC.